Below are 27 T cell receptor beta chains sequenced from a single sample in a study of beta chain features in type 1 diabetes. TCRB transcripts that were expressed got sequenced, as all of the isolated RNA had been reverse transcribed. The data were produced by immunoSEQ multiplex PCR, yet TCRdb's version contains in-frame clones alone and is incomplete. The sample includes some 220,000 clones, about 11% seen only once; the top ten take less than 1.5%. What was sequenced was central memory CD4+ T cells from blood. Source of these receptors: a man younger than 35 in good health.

The CDR3 DNA follows: TGTGCCAGTACTAGCGGGGCCTACGAGCAGTACTTC. This codes for CASTSGAYEQYF. This chain joins TRBV28 and TRBJ2-7; 10 bases fit TRBD2. This CDR3 has 12 residues. After removal of 9 bases from V and 2 bases from J, the junction contained 1 base not matched to a gene. Per germline, CDR1 MDHEN and CDR2 SYDVKM.

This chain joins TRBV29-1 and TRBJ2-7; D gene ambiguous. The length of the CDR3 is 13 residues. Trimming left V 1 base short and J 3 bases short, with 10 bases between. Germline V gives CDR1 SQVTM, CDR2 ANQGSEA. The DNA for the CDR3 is TGCAGCGTTGAAGTCCGGGCCGGCTACGAGCAGTACTTC. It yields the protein CSVEVRAGYEQYF.

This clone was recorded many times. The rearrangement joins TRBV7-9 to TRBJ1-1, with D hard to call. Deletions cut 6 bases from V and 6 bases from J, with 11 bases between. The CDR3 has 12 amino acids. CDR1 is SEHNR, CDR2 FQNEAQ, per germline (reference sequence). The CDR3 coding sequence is TGTGCCAGCAGTTTACAGAAGGCTGAAGCTTTCTTT. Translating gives CASSLQKAEAFF.

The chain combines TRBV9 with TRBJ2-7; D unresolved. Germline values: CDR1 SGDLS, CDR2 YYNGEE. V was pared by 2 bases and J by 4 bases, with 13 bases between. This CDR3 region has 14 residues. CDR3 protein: CASSVDPTRYEQYF. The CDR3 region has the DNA TGTGCCAGCAGCGTCGACCCGACAAGATACGAGCAGTACTTC.

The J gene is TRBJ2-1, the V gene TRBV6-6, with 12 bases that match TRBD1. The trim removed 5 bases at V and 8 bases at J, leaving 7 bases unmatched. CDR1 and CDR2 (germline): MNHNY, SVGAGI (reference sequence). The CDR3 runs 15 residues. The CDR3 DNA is TGTGCCAGCAGTAAATCGGGACAGGGGGCGGATGAGCAGTTCTTC. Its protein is CASSKSGQGADEQFF.

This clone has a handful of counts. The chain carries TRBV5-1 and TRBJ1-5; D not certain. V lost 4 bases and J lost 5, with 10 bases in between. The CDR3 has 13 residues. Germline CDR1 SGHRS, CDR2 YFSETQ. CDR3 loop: CASSAEVDQPQHF. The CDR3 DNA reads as TGCGCCAGCAGCGCGGAAGTGGATCAGCCCCAGCATTTT.

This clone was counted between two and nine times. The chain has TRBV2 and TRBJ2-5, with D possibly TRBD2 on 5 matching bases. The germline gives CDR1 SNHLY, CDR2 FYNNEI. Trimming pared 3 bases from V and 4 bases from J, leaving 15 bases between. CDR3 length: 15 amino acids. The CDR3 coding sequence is TGTGCCAGCAGTGAGCAGAGCGGAGCGAGAGAGACCCAGTACTTC. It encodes CASSEQSGARETQYF. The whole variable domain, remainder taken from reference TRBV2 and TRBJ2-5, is EPEVTQTPSHQVTQMGQEVILRCVPISNHLYFYWYRQILGQKVEFLVSFYNNEISEKSEIFDDQFSVERPDGSNFTLKIRSTKLEDSAMYFCASSEQSGARETQYFGPGTRLLVL.

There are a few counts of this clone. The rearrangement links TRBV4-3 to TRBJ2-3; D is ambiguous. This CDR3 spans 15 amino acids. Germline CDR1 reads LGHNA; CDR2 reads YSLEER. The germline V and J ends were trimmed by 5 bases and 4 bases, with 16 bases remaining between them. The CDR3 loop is CASSTLLRASDTQYF. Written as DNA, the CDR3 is TGCGCCAGCAGCACCCTCTTACGGGCCTCAGATACGCAGTATTTT.

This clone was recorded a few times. CDR3 nucleotide sequence: TGTGCCTGGGGCGGGGGACTAGGGACCCAAGAGACCCAGTACTTC. Encoded protein: CAWGGGLGTQETQYF. The rearrangement uses TRBV30 and TRBJ2-5; 8 bases fit TRBD2. Germline values: CDR1 GTSNPN, CDR2 SVGIG (reference sequence). J was trimmed by 1 base and V by 5 bases; bases with no gene match: 9. CDR3 length: 15 residues.

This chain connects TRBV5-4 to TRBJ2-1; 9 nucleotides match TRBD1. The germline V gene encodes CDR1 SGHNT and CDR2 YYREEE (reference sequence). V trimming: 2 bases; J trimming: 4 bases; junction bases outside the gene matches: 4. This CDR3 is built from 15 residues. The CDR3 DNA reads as TGTGCCAGCAGCTTTGACAGGGGGGGTTACAATGAGCAGTTCTTC. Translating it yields CASSFDRGGYNEQFF.

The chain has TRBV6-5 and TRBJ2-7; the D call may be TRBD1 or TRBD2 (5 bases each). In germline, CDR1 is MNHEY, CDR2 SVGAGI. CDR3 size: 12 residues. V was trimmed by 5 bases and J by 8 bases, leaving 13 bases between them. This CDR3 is CASSGGSSKQYF. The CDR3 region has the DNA TGTGCCAGCAGTGGGGGAAGCTCTAAGCAGTACTTC.

CDR3 DNA sequence: TGTGCCAGCAGCCAATCCAGCGGGGGCTACGAGCAGTACTTC. This translates into CASSQSSGGYEQYF. The chain links TRBV14 to TRBJ2-7, with 8 bases matching TRBD2. J gave up 3 bases and V 2 bases, and 3 bases lay outside the gene matches. Per germline, CDR1 SGHDN and CDR2 FVKESK. The CDR3 covers 14 residues. The entire variable domain, with the rest obtained from reference TRBV14 and TRBJ2-7, is as follows: EAGVTQFPSHSVIEKGQTVTLRCDPISGHDNLYWYRRVMGKEIKFLLHFVKESKQDESGMPNNRFLAERTGGTYSTLKVQPAELEDSGVYFCASSQSSGGYEQYFGPGTRLTVT.

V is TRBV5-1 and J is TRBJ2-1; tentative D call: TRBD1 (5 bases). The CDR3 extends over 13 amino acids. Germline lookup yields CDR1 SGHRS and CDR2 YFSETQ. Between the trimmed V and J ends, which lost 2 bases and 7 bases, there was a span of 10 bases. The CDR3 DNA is TGCGCCAGCAGCTTAAGGGGTTCGAATGAGCAGTTCTTC. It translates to CASSLRGSNEQFF.

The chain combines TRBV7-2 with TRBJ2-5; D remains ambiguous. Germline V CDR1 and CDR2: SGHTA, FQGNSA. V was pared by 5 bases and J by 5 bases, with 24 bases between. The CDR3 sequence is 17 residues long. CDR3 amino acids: CASSRPGLTLVGETQYF. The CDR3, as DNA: TGTGCCAGCAGCCGCCCGGGCCTAACACTGGTGGGGGAGACCCAGTACTTC.

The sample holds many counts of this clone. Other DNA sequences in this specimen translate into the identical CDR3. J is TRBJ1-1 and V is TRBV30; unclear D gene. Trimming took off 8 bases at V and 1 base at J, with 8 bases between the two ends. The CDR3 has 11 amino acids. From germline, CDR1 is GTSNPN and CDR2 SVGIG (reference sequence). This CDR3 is CAGERNTEAFF. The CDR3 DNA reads TGTGCCGGTGAGCGGAACACTGAAGCTTTCTTT.

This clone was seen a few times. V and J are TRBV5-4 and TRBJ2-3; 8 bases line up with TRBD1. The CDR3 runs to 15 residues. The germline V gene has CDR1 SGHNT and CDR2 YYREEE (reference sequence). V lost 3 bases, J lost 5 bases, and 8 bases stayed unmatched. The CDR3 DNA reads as TGTGCCAGCAGCTCAACGACAGGGGTTAAAGATACGCAGTATTTT. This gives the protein CASSSTTGVKDTQYF.

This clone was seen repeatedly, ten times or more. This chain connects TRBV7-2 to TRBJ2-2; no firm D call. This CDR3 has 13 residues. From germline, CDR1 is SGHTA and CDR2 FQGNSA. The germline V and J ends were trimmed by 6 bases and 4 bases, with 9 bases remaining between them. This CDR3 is CASSQRFTGELFF. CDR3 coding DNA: TGTGCCAGCAGTCAGAGGTTCACCGGGGAGCTGTTTTTT.

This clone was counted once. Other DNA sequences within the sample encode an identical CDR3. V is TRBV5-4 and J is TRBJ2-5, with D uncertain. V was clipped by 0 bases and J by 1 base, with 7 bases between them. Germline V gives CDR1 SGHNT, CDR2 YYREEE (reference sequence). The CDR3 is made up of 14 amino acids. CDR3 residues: CASSLESGQETQYF. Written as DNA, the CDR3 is TGTGCCAGCAGCTTGGAGTCCGGCCAAGAGACCCAGTACTTC.

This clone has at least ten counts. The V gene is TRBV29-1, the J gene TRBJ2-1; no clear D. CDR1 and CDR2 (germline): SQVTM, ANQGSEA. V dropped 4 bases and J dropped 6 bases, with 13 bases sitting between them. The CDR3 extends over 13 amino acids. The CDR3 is CSVVRDSGNEQFF. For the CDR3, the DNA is TGCAGCGTTGTCAGAGACTCCGGCAATGAGCAGTTCTTC.

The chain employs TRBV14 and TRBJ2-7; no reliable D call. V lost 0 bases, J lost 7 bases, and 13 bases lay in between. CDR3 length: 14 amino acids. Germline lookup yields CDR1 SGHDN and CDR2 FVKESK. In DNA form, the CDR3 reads TGTGCCAGCAGCCAAGATTGGCAAGGTGGGGAGCAGTACTTC. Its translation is CASSQDWQGGEQYF. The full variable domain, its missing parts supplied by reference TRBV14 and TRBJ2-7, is EAGVTQFPSHSVIEKGQTVTLRCDPISGHDNLYWYRRVMGKEIKFLLHFVKESKQDESGMPNNRFLAERTGGTYSTLKVQPAELEDSGVYFCASSQDWQGGEQYFGPGTRLTVT.

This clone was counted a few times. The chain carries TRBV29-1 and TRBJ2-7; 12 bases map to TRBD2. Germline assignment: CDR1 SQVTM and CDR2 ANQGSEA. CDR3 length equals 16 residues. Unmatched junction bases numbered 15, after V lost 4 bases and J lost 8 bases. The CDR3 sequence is CSVVTSGSYLGAKQYF. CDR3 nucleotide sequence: TGCAGCGTTGTGACTAGCGGGAGTTACCTGGGGGCTAAGCAGTACTTC.

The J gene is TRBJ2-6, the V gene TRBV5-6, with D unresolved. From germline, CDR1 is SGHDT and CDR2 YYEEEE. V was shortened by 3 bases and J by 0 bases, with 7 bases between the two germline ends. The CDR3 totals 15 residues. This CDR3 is CASSSLSSGANVLTF. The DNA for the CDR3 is TGTGCCAGCAGCTCCTTAAGCTCTGGGGCCAACGTCCTGACTTTC.

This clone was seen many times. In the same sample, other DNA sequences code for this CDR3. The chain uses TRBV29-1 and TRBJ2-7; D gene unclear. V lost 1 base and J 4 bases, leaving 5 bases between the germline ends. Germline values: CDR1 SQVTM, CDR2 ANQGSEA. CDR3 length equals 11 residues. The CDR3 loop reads CSVEVKYEQYF. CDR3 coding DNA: TGCAGCGTTGAAGTTAAGTACGAGCAGTACTTC.

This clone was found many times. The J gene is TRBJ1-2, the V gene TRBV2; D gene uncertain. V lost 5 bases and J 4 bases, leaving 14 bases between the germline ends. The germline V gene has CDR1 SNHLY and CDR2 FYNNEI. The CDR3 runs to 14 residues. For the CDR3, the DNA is TGTGCCAGCAGTCCGGACTCGACCATCTATGGCTACACCTTC. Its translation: CASSPDSTIYGYTF.

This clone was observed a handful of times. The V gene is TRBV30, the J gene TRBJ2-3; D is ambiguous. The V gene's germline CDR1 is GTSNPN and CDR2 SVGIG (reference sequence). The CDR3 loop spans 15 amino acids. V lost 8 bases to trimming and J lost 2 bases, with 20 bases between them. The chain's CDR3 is CARSPGRLNTDTQYF. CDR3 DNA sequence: TGTGCCCGATCTCCCGGACGCCTGAACACAGATACGCAGTATTTT.

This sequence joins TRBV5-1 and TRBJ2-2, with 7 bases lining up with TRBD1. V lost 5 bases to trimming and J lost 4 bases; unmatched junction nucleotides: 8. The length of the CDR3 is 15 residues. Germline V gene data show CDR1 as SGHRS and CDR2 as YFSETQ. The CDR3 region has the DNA TGCGCCAGCAGACCGGGACAGCTCGGCACCGGGGAGCTGTTTTTT. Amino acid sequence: CASRPGQLGTGELFF.

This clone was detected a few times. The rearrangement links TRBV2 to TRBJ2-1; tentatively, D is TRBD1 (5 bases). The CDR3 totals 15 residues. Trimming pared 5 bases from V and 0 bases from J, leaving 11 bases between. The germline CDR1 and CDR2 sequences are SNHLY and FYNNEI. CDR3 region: CASSNRQSSYNEQFF. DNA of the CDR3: TGTGCCAGCAGTAATCGACAGAGCTCCTACAATGAGCAGTTCTTC. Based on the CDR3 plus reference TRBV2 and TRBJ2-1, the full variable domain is EPEVTQTPSHQVTQMGQEVILRCVPISNHLYFYWYRQILGQKVEFLVSFYNNEISEKSEIFDDQFSVERPDGSNFTLKIRSTKLEDSAMYFCASSNRQSSYNEQFFGPGTRLTVL.